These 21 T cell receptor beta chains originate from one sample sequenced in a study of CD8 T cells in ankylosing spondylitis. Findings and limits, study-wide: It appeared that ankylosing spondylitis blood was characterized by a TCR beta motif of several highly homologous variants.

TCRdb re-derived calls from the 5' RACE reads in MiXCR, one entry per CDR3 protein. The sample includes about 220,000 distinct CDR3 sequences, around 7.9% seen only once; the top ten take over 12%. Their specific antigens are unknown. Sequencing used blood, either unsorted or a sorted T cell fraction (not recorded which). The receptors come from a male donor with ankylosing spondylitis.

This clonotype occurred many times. The CDR3 region has the DNA TGCAGCGCAGGGGGCGGGAGTTACAATGAGCAGTTCTTC. This gives the protein CSAGGGSYNEQFF. The V call is TRBV29-1, the J call TRBJ2-1; D possibly corresponds to TRBD1 (8 bases). V lost 7 bases to trimming and J lost 4 bases, with 14 bases between them. Germline V gene sequence: CDR1 SQVTM, CDR2 ANQGSEA. CDR3 length: 13 residues.

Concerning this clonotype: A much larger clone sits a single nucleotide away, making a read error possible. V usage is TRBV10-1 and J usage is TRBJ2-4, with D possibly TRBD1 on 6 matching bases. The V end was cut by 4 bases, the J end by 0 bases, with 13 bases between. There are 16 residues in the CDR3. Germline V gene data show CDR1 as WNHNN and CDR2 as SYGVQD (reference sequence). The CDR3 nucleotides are TGCGCCAGCAGTGCCTACAGGGAATTAGCCAAAAACATTCAGTACTTC. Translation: CASSAYRELAKNIQYF.

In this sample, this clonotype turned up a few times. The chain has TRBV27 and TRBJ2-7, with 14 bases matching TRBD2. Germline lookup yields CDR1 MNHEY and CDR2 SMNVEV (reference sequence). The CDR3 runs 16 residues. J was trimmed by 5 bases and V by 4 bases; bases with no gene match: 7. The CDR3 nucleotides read TGTGCCAGCAGTTCAGGGACTAGCGGGAGTATCAACGAGCAGTACTTC. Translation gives CASSSGTSGSINEQYF.

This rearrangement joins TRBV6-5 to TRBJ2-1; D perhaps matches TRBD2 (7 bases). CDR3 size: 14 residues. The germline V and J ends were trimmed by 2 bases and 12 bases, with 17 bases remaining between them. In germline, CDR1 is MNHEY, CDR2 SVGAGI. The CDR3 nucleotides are TGTGCCAGCAGTTACCCACAGGGTCGGGGGGTGCAGTTCTTC. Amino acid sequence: CASSYPQGRGVQFF.

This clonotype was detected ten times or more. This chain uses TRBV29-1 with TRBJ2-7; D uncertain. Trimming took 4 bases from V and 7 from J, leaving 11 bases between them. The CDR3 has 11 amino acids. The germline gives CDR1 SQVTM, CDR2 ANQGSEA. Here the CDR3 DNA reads TGCAGCGTTGGCACTGGTGCTGAGCAGTACTTC. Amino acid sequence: CSVGTGAEQYF.

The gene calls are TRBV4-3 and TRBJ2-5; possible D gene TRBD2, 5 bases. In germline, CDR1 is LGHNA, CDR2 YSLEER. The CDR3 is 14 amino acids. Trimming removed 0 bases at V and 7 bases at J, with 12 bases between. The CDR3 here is CASSQEGASGTQYF. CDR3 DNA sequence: TGCGCCAGCAGCCAAGAGGGTGCAAGCGGGACCCAGTACTTC.

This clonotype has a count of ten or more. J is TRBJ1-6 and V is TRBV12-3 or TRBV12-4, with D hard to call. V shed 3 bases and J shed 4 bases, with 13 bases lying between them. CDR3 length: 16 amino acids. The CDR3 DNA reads TGTGCCAGCAGTTTTCTCGGGGTTCAGTATAATTCACCCCTCCACTTT. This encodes CASSFLGVQYNSPLHF.

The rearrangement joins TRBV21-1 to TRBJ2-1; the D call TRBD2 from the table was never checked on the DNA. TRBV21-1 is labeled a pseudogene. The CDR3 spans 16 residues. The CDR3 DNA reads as TGTGCCAGCATTCCACCAGGGACCCTGATCGGCAATGAGCAGTTCTTC. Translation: CASIPPGTLIGNEQFF.

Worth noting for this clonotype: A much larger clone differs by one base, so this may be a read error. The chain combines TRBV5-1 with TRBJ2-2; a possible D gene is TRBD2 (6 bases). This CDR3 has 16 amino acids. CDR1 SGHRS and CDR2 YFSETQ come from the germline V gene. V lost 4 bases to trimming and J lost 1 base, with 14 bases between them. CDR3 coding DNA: TGCGCCAGCAGCCCCCGGGACTTCGAGAACACCGGGGAGCTGTTTTTT. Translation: CASSPRDFENTGELFF. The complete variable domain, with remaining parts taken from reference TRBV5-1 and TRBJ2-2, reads KAGVTQTPRYLIKTRGQQVTLSCSPISGHRSVSWYQQTPGQGLQFLFEYFSETQRNKGNFPGRFSGRQFSNSRSEMNVSTLELGDSALYLCASSPRDFENTGELFFGEGSRLTVL.

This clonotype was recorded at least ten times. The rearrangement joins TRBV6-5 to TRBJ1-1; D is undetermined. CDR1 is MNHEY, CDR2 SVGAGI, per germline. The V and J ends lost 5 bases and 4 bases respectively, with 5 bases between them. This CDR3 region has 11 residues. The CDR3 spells CASSRSTEAFF. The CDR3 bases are TGTGCCAGCAGTCGGAGCACTGAAGCTTTCTTT.

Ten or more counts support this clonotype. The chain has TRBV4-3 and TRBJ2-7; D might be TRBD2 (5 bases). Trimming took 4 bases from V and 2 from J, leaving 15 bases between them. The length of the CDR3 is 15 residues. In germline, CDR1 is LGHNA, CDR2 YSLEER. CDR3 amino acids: CASSPRLALAYEQYF. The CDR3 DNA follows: TGCGCCAGCAGCCCCCGGTTAGCGCTTGCCTACGAGCAGTACTTC.

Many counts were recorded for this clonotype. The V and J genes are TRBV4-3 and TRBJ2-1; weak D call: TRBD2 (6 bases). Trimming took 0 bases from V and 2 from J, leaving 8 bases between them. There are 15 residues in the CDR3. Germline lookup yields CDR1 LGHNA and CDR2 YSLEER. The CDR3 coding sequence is TGCGCCAGCAGCCAAGACGGCGGGACCTACAATGAGCAGTTCTTC. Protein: CASSQDGGTYNEQFF.

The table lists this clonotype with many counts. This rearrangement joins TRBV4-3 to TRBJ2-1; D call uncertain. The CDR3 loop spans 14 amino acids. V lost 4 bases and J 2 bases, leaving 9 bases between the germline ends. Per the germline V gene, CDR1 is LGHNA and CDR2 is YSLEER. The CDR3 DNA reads TGCGCCAGCAGCCTGGACCGTACCTACAATGAGCAGTTCTTC. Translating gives CASSLDRTYNEQFF.

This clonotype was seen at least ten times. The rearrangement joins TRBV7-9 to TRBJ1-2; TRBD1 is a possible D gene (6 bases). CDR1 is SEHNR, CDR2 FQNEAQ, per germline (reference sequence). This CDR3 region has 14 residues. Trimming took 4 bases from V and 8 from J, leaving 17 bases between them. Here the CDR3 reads CASSYRTNREGYTF. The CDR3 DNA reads TGTGCCAGCAGCTATCGTACAAACAGGGAAGGCTACACCTTC.

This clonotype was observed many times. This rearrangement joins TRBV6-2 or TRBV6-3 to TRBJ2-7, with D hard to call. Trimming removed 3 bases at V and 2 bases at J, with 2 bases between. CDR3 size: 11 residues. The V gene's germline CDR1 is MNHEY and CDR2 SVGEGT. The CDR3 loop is CASSYAYEQYF. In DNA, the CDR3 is TGTGCCAGCAGTTATGCCTACGAGCAGTACTTC.

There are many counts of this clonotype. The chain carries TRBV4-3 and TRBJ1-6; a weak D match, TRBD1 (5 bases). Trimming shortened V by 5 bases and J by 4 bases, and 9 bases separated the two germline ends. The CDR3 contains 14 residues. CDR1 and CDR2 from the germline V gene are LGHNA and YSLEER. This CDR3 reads CASSEGNYNSPLHF. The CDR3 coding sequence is TGCGCCAGCAGCGAGGGGAATTATAATTCACCCCTCCACTTT.

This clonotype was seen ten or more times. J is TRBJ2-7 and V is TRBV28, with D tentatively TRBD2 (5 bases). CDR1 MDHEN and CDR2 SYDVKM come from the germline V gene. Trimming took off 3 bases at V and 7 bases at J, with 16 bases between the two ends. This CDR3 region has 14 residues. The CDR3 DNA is TGTGCCAGCAGTTTTTCGGTGCCAACGGGGGAGCAGTACTTC. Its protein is CASSFSVPTGEQYF.

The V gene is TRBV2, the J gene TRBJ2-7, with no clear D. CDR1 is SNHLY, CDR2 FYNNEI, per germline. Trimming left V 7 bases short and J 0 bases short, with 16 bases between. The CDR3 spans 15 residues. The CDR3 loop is CASNRLELSSYEQYF. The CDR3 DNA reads TGTGCCAGCAACCGACTGGAACTAAGCTCCTACGAGCAGTACTTC.

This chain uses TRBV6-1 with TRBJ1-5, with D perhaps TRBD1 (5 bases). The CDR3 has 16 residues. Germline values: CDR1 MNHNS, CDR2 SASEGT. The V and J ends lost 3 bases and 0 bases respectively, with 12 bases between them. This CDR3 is CASSDEQVNSNQPQHF. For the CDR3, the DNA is TGTGCCAGCAGTGATGAACAGGTTAATAGCAATCAGCCCCAGCATTTT.

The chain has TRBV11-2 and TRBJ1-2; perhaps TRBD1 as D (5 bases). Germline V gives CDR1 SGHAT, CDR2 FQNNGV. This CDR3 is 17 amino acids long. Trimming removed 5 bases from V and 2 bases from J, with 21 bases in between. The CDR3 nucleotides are TGTGCCAGCAGCCTTCTGGTGGGGGAGCGCTCCAACTATGGCTACACCTTC. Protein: CASSLLVGERSNYGYTF.

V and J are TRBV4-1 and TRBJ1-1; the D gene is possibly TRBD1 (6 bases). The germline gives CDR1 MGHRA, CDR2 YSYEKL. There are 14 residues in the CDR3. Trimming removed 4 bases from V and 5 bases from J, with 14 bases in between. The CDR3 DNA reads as TGCGCCAGCAGCCTGCTCCTAGGGGGGACTGAAGCTTTCTTT. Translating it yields CASSLLLGGTEAFF.